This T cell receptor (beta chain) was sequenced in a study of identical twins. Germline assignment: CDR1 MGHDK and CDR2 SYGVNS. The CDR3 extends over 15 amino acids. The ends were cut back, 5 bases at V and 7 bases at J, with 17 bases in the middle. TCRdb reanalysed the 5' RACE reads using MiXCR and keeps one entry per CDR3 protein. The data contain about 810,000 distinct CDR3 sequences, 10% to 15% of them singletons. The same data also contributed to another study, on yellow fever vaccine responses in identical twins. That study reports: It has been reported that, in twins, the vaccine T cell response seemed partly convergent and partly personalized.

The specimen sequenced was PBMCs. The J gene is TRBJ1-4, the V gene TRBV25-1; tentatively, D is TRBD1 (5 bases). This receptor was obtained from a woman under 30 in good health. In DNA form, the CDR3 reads TGTGCCAGCAGTAGCCCACTTGGACAAGCTGAAAAACTGTTTTTT. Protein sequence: CASSSPLGQAEKLFF.